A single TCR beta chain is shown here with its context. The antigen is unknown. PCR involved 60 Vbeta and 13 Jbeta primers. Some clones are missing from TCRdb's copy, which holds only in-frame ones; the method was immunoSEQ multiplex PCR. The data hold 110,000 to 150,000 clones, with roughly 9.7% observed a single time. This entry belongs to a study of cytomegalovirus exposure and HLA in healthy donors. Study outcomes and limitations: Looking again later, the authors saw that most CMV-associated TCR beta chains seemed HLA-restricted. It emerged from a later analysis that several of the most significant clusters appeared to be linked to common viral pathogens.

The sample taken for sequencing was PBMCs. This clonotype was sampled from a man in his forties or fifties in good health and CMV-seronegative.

CDR3 amino acids: CASSQGASSGPQHF. The CDR3 bases are TGCGCCAGCAGCCAAGGGGCCAGTTCAGGACCCCAGCATTTT. The chain uses TRBV4-1 and TRBJ1-5; no definite D call. Germline CDR1 reads MGHRA; CDR2 reads YSYEKL. Trimming stripped 1 base from V and 10 bases from J, with 14 bases between. The CDR3 spans 14 residues.